The clone carrying this T cell receptor (beta chain) was seen at least ten times. What it recognizes is unknown. Trimming pared 6 bases from V and 8 bases from J, leaving 14 bases between. In germline, CDR1 is SNHLY, CDR2 FYNNEI. The CDR3 is made up of 14 amino acids. This sample is drawn from a study of Graves' ophthalmopathy and Graves' hyperthyroidism. Whole-study results and caveats: The model achieved 55% to 71% sensitivity and less than 75% specificity for ophthalmopathy progression. Using 13 signatures, a model distinguished ophthalmopathy from stable hyperthyroidism, reaching about 85% sensitivity and 81.08% specificity.

Moderate-to-severe activity, CAS at least 3, NOSPECS at least 4 and duration under 3 months characterized donors with ophthalmopathy. Investigators amplified TCR beta CDR3 regions from RNA transcripts. The first-round RT-PCR employed HTBI primers together with the Qiagen OneStep RT-PCR kit. A multiplex PCR was then performed as the second round. One entry per CDR3 protein results from TCRdb running MiXCR on the multiplex PCR reads. The table shows about 740,000 distinct CDR3 sequences, with roughly 40% occurring only once. The chain combines TRBV2 with TRBJ1-6, with D possibly matching TRBD1 (5 bases). This TCR was recovered from an adult man with Graves' ophthalmopathy. The sequenced sample was peripheral blood. CDR3 bases: TGTGCCAGCAGCGCAGGGTATTCGTATTCACCCCTCCACTTT. It codes for CASSAGYSYSPLHF.